Listed below are T cell receptor beta chains from one sample, sequenced in a study of blood T cell repertoires in COVID-19. Repertoires were generated with immunoSEQ multiplex PCR, while TCRdb's copy carries only in-frame clones and drops some. The profile shows approximately 150,000 clones, just over 85% of them singletons. The sequenced material came from peripheral blood. Source of these receptors: a woman in her fifties or sixties with acute or convalescent COVID-19. CDR3s include the opening cysteine and the closing phenylalanine or tryptophan. A D gene is named only where the DNA matches it firmly.

D gene | V gene | CDR3 protein
NA | TRBV6-2/TRBV6-3 | CASSYSRKDTQYF
TRBD1 | TRBV5-1 | CASSLGQGDYGYTF
NA | TRBV6-1 | CASSAAGGSTEAFF
NA | TRBV5-4 | CASSSPTETEAFF
TRBD2 | TRBV5-6 | CASSTPLQGLGGETQYF
TRBD1 | TRBV28 | CASSLGGQGLRYTF
NA | TRBV5-1 | CASSLVPSGTDTQYF
NA | TRBV19 | CASSILSGTTRNYGYTF
TRBD2 | TRBV9 | CASSQTGGGSLDTQYF
NA | TRBV11-3 | CASSLEAVNTEAFF
NA | TRBV28 | CASSLTGGYTF
NA | TRBV19 | CASPLETLYNSPLHF
TRBD2 | TRBV4-2 | CASSPGGVRTQYF
TRBD2 | TRBV6-5 | CASSPGGWDAQYF
TRBD2 | TRBV14 | CASSRRGTSGVVGELFF
TRBD1 | TRBV28 | CASRPTGVNSPLHF
TRBD1 | TRBV6-6 | CASSPGGTVFGRAFF
NA | TRBV9 | CASSVDSEQFF
TRBD2 | TRBV7-9 | CASSYFSSGTSFYEQYF
NA | TRBV27 | CASSWEGGADNSPLHF
NA | TRBV18 | CASSPLKPEWSGVLETQYF
NA | TRBV2 | CASSIDSEAFF
NA | TRBV13 | CASSLVLAETQYF
TRBD2 | TRBV11-3 | CASSLASGGTNTGELFF